These 14 T cell receptor beta chains share one sample of origin, sequenced in a study of cytomegalovirus exposure and HLA in healthy donors (dated by TCRdb to the late 2010s). Libraries were constructed by the immunoSEQ multiplex PCR assay. TCRdb took over this immuneACCESS table, retaining in-frame rearrangements with V and J assigned. Such tables are incomplete; in checked studies, under half of the missing clones stem from an unresolved V gene, and the remainder is unexplained. The sample table records 60,000 to 80,000 clones; around four fifths of these occur just once. The ten largest account for about 3% of the sample. Material: PBMCs. Receptor source: a man aged 30-40 years in good health and CMV-seronegative.

CDR3 loop: CASSSGDFTDTQYF. The CDR3 nucleotides are TGTGCCAGCAGTAGCGGGGATTTCACAGATACGCAGTATTTT. This chain uses TRBV2 with TRBJ2-3; 7 bases fit TRBD2. Per germline, CDR1 SNHLY and CDR2 FYNNEI. V was clipped by 5 bases and J by 2 bases; unmatched bases: 4. This CDR3 is 14 amino acids long.

The chain couples TRBV14 to TRBJ2-1; no firm D call. This CDR3 region has 13 residues. Germline CDR1 reads SGHDN; CDR2 reads FVKESK. The germline V and J ends were trimmed by 7 bases and 3 bases, with 10 bases remaining between them. CDR3 DNA: TGTGCCAGCAAATTGGGCCTCTACAATGAGCAGTTCTTC. This translates into CASKLGLYNEQFF.

The rearrangement uses TRBV5-6 and TRBJ2-3; maybe TRBD1 (6 bases). Trimming took 4 bases from V and 6 from J, leaving 9 bases between them. The CDR3 has 12 amino acids. In germline, CDR1 is SGHDT, CDR2 YYEEEE. CDR3 bases: TGTGCCAGCAGCCGTACAGGGGATACGCAGTATTTT. Protein sequence: CASSRTGDTQYF.

The chain couples TRBV20-1 to TRBJ2-7; unclear D gene. There are 11 residues in the CDR3. The V end lost 2 bases, the J end lost 0 bases, and 2 bases lay between the germline ends. Germline CDR1 and CDR2: DFQATT and SNEGSKA (reference sequence). CDR3 loop: CSARYSYEQYF. The CDR3 bases are TGCAGTGCTAGATACTCCTACGAGCAGTACTTC.

The genes are TRBV11-2 and TRBJ2-3, with 9 bases identical to TRBD1. Germline V gives CDR1 SGHAT, CDR2 FQNNGV. Unmatched junction bases numbered 4, after V lost 5 bases and J lost 4 bases. There are 14 residues in the CDR3. CDR3 coding DNA: TGTGCCAGCAGCCCAGGACAGGGGTCAGATACGCAGTATTTT. Translating it yields CASSPGQGSDTQYF.

This clone appeared once. V usage is TRBV28 and J usage is TRBJ2-5; weak D call: TRBD1 (6 bases). The CDR3 sequence is 15 residues long. Per germline, CDR1 MDHEN and CDR2 SYDVKM. Trimming cost V 5 bases and J 2 bases, with 15 bases left between them. The CDR3 DNA is TGTGCCAGCAGTCCGCAGGGGATAGGGCAAGAGACCCAGTACTTC. Its translation: CASSPQGIGQETQYF.

The chain joins TRBV5-4 to TRBJ2-1, with D possibly being TRBD2 (5 bases). Germline CDR1 SGHNT, CDR2 YYREEE (reference sequence). V lost 4 bases and J lost 2, with 16 bases in between. This CDR3 comprises 16 residues. The CDR3: CASSPPGSETYNEQFF. CDR3 coding DNA: TGTGCCAGCAGCCCCCCGGGGTCCGAGACCTACAATGAGCAGTTCTTC.

The J gene is TRBJ1-4, the V gene TRBV11-1; D not resolved. Germline V gene lookup returns CDR1 SGHAT and CDR2 FQDESV (reference sequence). V was shortened by 1 base and J by 8 bases, with 20 bases between the two germline ends. The CDR3 spans 17 residues. The CDR3: CASSLGSKRSPREKLFF. As DNA, the CDR3 is TGTGCCAGCAGCTTAGGCTCTAAACGGTCACCGAGAGAAAAACTGTTTTTT.

V and J are TRBV5-5 and TRBJ2-1; TRBD1 is a possible D gene (6 bases). The germline V and J ends were trimmed by 4 bases and 6 bases, with 14 bases remaining between them. CDR3 length: 14 amino acids. The germline CDR1 and CDR2 sequences are SGHKS and YYEKEE (reference sequence). The CDR3 nucleotides read TGTGCCAGCAGCCGTTACGGACAGAGCAATGAGCAGTTCTTC. It encodes CASSRYGQSNEQFF.

This chain uses TRBV28 with TRBJ1-5; maybe TRBD1 (6 bases). CDR1 is MDHEN and CDR2 is SYDVKM in the germline V gene. The CDR3 loop spans 15 amino acids. Trimming shortened V by 10 bases and J by 5 bases, and 21 bases separated the two germline ends. In DNA form, the CDR3 reads TGTGCCACCAGGGTACTGAAACAGGGTTATCAGCCCCAGCATTTT. Translation gives CATRVLKQGYQPQHF.

This chain joins TRBV5-1 and TRBJ2-3, with D possibly matching TRBD1 (6 bases). This CDR3 is 14 amino acids long. Looked up from germline, CDR1 is SGHRS and CDR2 is YFSETQ. V was pared by 0 bases and J by 4 bases, with 9 bases between. The CDR3 DNA reads TGCGCCAGCAGCTTGGATGGGGGCCCAGATACGCAGTATTTT. Residues: CASSLDGGPDTQYF.

V gene TRBV6-1 combines with J gene TRBJ1-5; 8 bases line up with TRBD1. The CDR3 is 14 amino acids. V dropped 2 bases and J dropped 5; count of bases not matched to a gene: 2. Germline V lookup: CDR1 MNHNS, CDR2 SASEGT. The CDR3 protein is CASSEMTGDQPQHF. In DNA, the CDR3 is TGTGCCAGCAGTGAAATGACAGGGGATCAGCCCCAGCATTTT.

The chain has TRBV2 and TRBJ2-3; 9 bases fit TRBD2. Per the germline V gene, CDR1 is SNHLY and CDR2 is FYNNEI. This CDR3 is built from 16 residues. V lost 0 bases to trimming and J lost 4 bases; unmatched junction nucleotides: 5. The CDR3 DNA follows: TGTGCCAGCAGTGAAGCGAGCGGGGGGAGGGCAGATACGCAGTATTTT. Its protein is CASSEASGGRADTQYF.

The J gene is TRBJ1-2, the V gene TRBV5-4; D is perhaps TRBD1 (5 bases). Germline V lookup: CDR1 SGHNT, CDR2 YYREEE (reference sequence). The CDR3 has 15 amino acids. With 3 bases removed from V and 2 bases from J, the gap between germline ends came to 14 bases. The CDR3 nucleotides are TGTGCCAGCAGCTGGGATGGGACTACAAACTATGGCTACACCTTC. This encodes CASSWDGTTNYGYTF. Full variable domain (rest looked up from reference TRBV5-4 and TRBJ1-2): ETGVTQSPTHLIKTRGQQVTLRCSSQSGHNTVSWYQQALGQGPQFIFQYYREEENGRGNFPPRFSGLQFPNYSSELNVNALELDDSALYLCASSWDGTTNYGYTFGSGTRLTVV.